Listed below are T cell receptor beta chains from one sample, sequenced in a study of cytomegalovirus exposure and HLA in healthy donors. Repertoires were generated with immunoSEQ multiplex PCR, while TCRdb's copy carries only in-frame clones and drops some. Of 170,000 or so clones listed, about 85% are singletons. The source material was PBMCs. These receptors all come from a man aged 18 to 29 in good health and CMV-seropositive. Both conserved end residues are part of each CDR3. The D gene is left open where the match is weak. The size of a clone is reported for some rows only, either as once, few or many, or as a class for expanded clones.

TRBJ1-1 TRBD1 TRBV2 . TGTGCCAGCCCCGGGGCGGGACAGGGTATCGACACTGAAGCTTTCTTT CASPGAGQGIDTEAFF
TRBJ2-1 . TRBV7-9 . TGTGCCAGCAGCCTCTATGACAATGAGCAGTTCTTC CASSLYDNEQFF
TRBJ2-5 TRBD2 TRBV7-8 . TGTGCCAGCAGCTTAGTTCGACTAGCGGGGTCTTACGAGACCCAGTACTTC CASSLVRLAGSYETQYF
TRBJ1-2 . TRBV6-6 few TGTGCCAGCATAGAAAATCCGGTCGGTAACTATGGCTACACCTTC CASIENPVGNYGYTF
TRBJ2-7 . TRBV27 . TGTGCCAGCGGATACGCACAGGGTGGCGAGCAGTACTTC CASGYAQGGEQYF
TRBJ2-1 TRBD2 TRBV7-8 . TGTGCCAGCAGCCTAAGGGTAGCGGGGGGCTTTTTGGAGCAGTTCTTC CASSLRVAGGFLEQFF
TRBJ2-5 . TRBV5-1 . TGCGCCAGCAGGATACAGGGAGGGGAGACCCAGTACTTC CASRIQGGETQYF
TRBJ2-2 . TRBV5-1 . TGCGCCAGCAGCTTGGAACAGGGAAGGACCGGGGAGCTGTTTTTT CASSLEQGRTGELFF
TRBJ1-1 . TRBV27 . TGTGCCAGCAGTTTTATAGAGGGGAACACTGAAGCTTTCTTT CASSFIEGNTEAFF
TRBJ2-5 TRBD1 TRBV5-1 . TGCGCCAGCAGCTCCCGGCAGGGGGACAGAGAGACCCAGTACTTC CASSSRQGDRETQYF
TRBJ2-1 . TRBV27 . TGTGCCAGCAGACAAGGACTGATCAATGAGCAGTTCTTC CASRQGLINEQFF
TRBJ2-7 TRBD2 TRBV4-1 . TGCGCCAGCAGCCAAGTCGGATCTAGCGGGGCCTACGAGCAGTACTTC CASSQVGSSGAYEQYF
TRBJ1-2 . TRBV5-8 . TGTGCCAGCTGGTTCACTCCAGGGTATGGCTACACCTTC CASWFTPGYGYTF
TRBJ1-1 TRBD1 TRBV2 few TGTGCCAGCAGTCCTCGACAGGGACTGAACACTGAAGCTTTCTTT CASSPRQGLNTEAFF